Each of the 26 T cell receptor beta chains below was sequenced from the same sample in a study of siplizumab effects on memory and regulatory T cells. TCRdb's copy holds only in-frame clones and misses some; the assay was immunoSEQ multiplex PCR. The sample includes 100,000 or so clones, over 90% of them seen just once. The sequenced sample consisted of non-Treg CD4+ T cells sorted from blood. Source of these receptors: a human donor in good health.

V is TRBV28 and J is TRBJ2-5, with D perhaps being TRBD1 or TRBD2 (7 bases each). The ends were cut back, 5 bases at V and 7 bases at J, with 14 bases in the middle. Germline lookup yields CDR1 MDHEN and CDR2 SYDVKM. The CDR3 has 13 residues. The CDR3 coding sequence is TGTGCCAGCAGTCTCGACAGGGAGGGGACCCAGTACTTC. Encoded protein: CASSLDREGTQYF.

The rearrangement joins TRBV21-1 to TRBJ2-1; the D call TRBD2 from the table was never checked on the DNA. TRBV21-1 is designated a pseudogene. The length of the CDR3 is 14 residues. The CDR3 loop is CASSLKVAGDEQFF. The CDR3 DNA sequence: TGTGCCAGCAGCCTAAAGGTGGCGGGAGACGAGCAGTTCTTC.

The chain uses TRBV10-1 and TRBJ1-1; D is unresolved. Germline-derived CDR1 and CDR2 are WNHNN and SYGVQD (reference sequence). This CDR3 is 15 amino acids long. V was pared by 6 bases and J by 4 bases, with 18 bases between. The CDR3 DNA follows: TGCGCCAGCAGCCGAGACATCGCGCCAGCCACTGAAGCTTTCTTT. Its translation is CASSRDIAPATEAFF.

V and J are TRBV9 and TRBJ2-3; the match to TRBD2 covers 8 bases. This CDR3 has 18 residues. Trimming removed 0 bases from V and 0 bases from J; junction bases left unmatched: 9. CDR1 is SGDLS, CDR2 YYNGEE, per germline. The CDR3 DNA is TGTGCCAGCAGCGTAGCTGTTCCGAGCGGGAGAAGCACAGATACGCAGTATTTT. Its translation is CASSVAVPSGRSTDTQYF.

The chain carries TRBV29-1 and TRBJ2-7, with TRBD1 as a possible D gene (6 bases). Per germline, CDR1 SQVTM and CDR2 ANQGSEA. The CDR3 extends over 13 amino acids. V gave up 4 bases and J gave up 0 bases, with 10 bases separating them. This CDR3 is CSVGGRSSYEQYF. Here the CDR3 DNA reads TGCAGCGTTGGGGGGCGAAGCTCCTACGAGCAGTACTTC.

This rearrangement joins TRBV19 to TRBJ2-1; 11 nucleotides line up with TRBD2. Germline trimming cut 7 bases from V and 6 bases from J; bases unmatched to any gene: 8. This CDR3 is 15 amino acids long. The germline CDR1 and CDR2 sequences are LNHDA and SQIVND (reference sequence). The CDR3 sequence: CASNTLAGVVNEQFF. The CDR3 coding sequence is TGTGCCAGTAACACACTAGCGGGGGTCGTCAATGAGCAGTTCTTC. Looking up the rest from reference TRBV19 and TRBJ2-1 gives the full variable domain: DGGITQSPKYLFRKEGQNVTLSCEQNLNHDAMYWYRQDPGQGLRLIYYSQIVNDFQKGDIAEGYSVSREKKESFPLTVTSAQKNPTAFYLCASNTLAGVVNEQFFGPGTRLTVL.

V is TRBV29-1 and J is TRBJ2-5, with TRBD2 matching over 9 bases. J lost 8 bases, V lost 4 bases, and 5 bases had no gene match. Germline V gene lookup returns CDR1 SQVTM and CDR2 ANQGSEA. CDR3 length: 12 residues. CDR3 DNA sequence: TGCAGCGTTGTCGTAGCGGGAGCTACCCAGTACTTC. Translating gives CSVVVAGATQYF.

The chain combines TRBV5-4 with TRBJ2-7; D call uncertain. Trimming removed 0 bases at V and 2 bases at J, with 12 bases between. This CDR3 is built from 15 residues. Germline-derived CDR1 and CDR2 are SGHNT and YYREEE (reference sequence). CDR3 in DNA: TGTGCCAGCAGCTTGGGGGTAGCTGAGCCCTACGAGCAGTACTTC. Protein sequence: CASSLGVAEPYEQYF.

The chain uses TRBV4-1 and TRBJ1-5; D ambiguous. Germline V gene sequence: CDR1 MGHRA, CDR2 YSYEKL. The CDR3 is 19 residues long. Trimming left V 0 bases short and J 4 bases short, with 22 bases between. The CDR3 DNA reads TGCGCCAGCAGCCAAGATGATGTGACTTTAGCGGCCAAGAATCAGCCCCAGCATTTT. It translates to CASSQDDVTLAAKNQPQHF.

V gene TRBV6-6 combines with J gene TRBJ1-3, with D possibly matching TRBD1 (6 bases). With 8 bases removed from V and 0 bases from J, the gap between germline ends came to 17 bases. This CDR3 is 16 amino acids long. Germline-derived CDR1 and CDR2 are MNHNY and SVGAGI (reference sequence). The CDR3 bases are TGTGCCAGCCAAAACGAGGGGGGATTCTCTGGAAACACCATATATTTT. Encoded protein: CASQNEGGFSGNTIYF.

The gene calls are TRBV5-1 and TRBJ1-5, with 8 bases that match TRBD1. The CDR3 contains 15 residues. Unmatched junction bases numbered 4, after V lost 4 bases and J lost 1 base. Germline V gene data show CDR1 as SGHRS and CDR2 as YFSETQ. CDR3 DNA: TGCGCCAGCAGCCTGACAGGGGAAAGCAATCAGCCCCAGCATTTT. Translated, it gives CASSLTGESNQPQHF.

There are a few counts of this clone. The J gene is TRBJ2-1, the V gene TRBV5-6; D unclear. The V and J ends lost 0 bases and 5 bases respectively, with 6 bases between them. The length of the CDR3 is 13 residues. Germline loops: CDR1 SGHDT, CDR2 YYEEEE. This CDR3 is CASSLGGDNEQFF. The CDR3 DNA reads TGTGCCAGCAGCTTGGGCGGCGACAATGAGCAGTTCTTC.

The V and J genes are TRBV19 and TRBJ1-1; D uncertain. V shed 0 bases and J shed 9 bases, with 14 bases lying between them. This CDR3 comprises 14 residues. Germline V gives CDR1 LNHDA, CDR2 SQIVND (reference sequence). The CDR3 here is CASSIDGNGLKAFF. Here the CDR3 DNA reads TGTGCCAGTAGTATAGATGGTAACGGATTGAAAGCTTTCTTT.

The rearrangement joins TRBV2 to TRBJ1-5, with D uncertain. CDR1 and CDR2 from the germline V gene are SNHLY and FYNNEI. V was trimmed by 5 bases and J by 3 bases, leaving 11 bases between them. This CDR3 comprises 14 residues. CDR3 loop: CASSQQSHNQPQHF. As DNA, the CDR3 is TGTGCCAGCAGTCAACAATCCCACAATCAGCCCCAGCATTTT. The variable domain in full, with the rest retrieved from reference TRBV2 and TRBJ1-5, is EPEVTQTPSHQVTQMGQEVILRCVPISNHLYFYWYRQILGQKVEFLVSFYNNEISEKSEIFDDQFSVERPDGSNFTLKIRSTKLEDSAMYFCASSQQSHNQPQHFGDGTRLSIL.

The J gene is TRBJ1-1, the V gene TRBV11-2; D call uncertain. From germline, CDR1 is SGHAT and CDR2 FQNNGV. The V end lost 5 bases, the J end lost 4 bases, and 11 bases lay between the germline ends. The CDR3 spans 13 residues. In nucleotides, the CDR3 is TGTGCCAGCAGCGAAGCTACACGCACTGAAGCTTTCTTT. Amino acid sequence: CASSEATRTEAFF.

The chain employs TRBV11-3 and TRBJ2-7; weak D call: TRBD2 (6 bases). The germline gives CDR1 SGHNT, CDR2 YENEEA. The CDR3 length is 15 residues. Trimming took 1 base from V and 6 from J, leaving 16 bases between them. CDR3 residues: CASSLGGREWVEQYF. CDR3 nucleotide sequence: TGTGCCAGCAGCTTAGGAGGACGGGAGTGGGTCGAGCAGTACTTC.

The V and J genes are TRBV12-5 and TRBJ1-4; D remains ambiguous. The CDR3 has 16 residues. Germline loops: CDR1 LGHNT, CDR2 FRNRAP. Trimming pared 5 bases from V and 8 bases from J, leaving 21 bases between. CDR3 protein: CASGHRFAEAGEKLFF. CDR3 nucleotides: TGTGCTAGTGGTCACCGGTTCGCGGAGGCGGGAGAAAAACTGTTTTTT.

V usage is TRBV11-2 and J usage is TRBJ2-3; D is uncertain. Trimming pared 1 base from V and 0 bases from J, leaving 14 bases between. Germline CDR1 and CDR2: SGHAT and FQNNGV. CDR3 length: 17 amino acids. CDR3 sequence reads: CASSLGPIELSTDTQYF. The CDR3 nucleotides read TGTGCCAGCAGCTTAGGTCCAATAGAGCTTAGCACAGATACGCAGTATTTT. Full variable domain (outside the CDR3, taken from reference TRBV11-2 and TRBJ2-3): EAGVAQSPRYKIIEKRQSVAFWCNPISGHATLYWYQQILGQGPKLLIQFQNNGVVDDSQLPKDRFSAERLKGVDSTLKIQPAKLEDSAVYLCASSLGPIELSTDTQYFGPGTRLTVL.

The V gene is TRBV19, the J gene TRBJ1-5, with D maybe TRBD1 (6 bases). The CDR3 contains 16 residues. V lost 4 bases, J lost 1 base, and 14 bases lay in between. Germline-derived CDR1 and CDR2 are LNHDA and SQIVND (reference sequence). This CDR3 is CASSTRRGASNQPQHF. As DNA, the CDR3 is TGTGCCAGTAGTACCCGCCGGGGGGCGAGCAATCAGCCCCAGCATTTT.

The rearrangement uses TRBV11-3 and TRBJ1-2; tentatively, D is TRBD1 (6 bases). V was pared by 5 bases and J by 4 bases, with 20 bases between. The CDR3 is 16 residues long. Germline CDR1 SGHNT, CDR2 YENEEA. The CDR3 reads CASSPYHQGYSYGYTF. Written as DNA, the CDR3 is TGTGCCAGCAGCCCTTACCACCAGGGGTATAGCTATGGCTACACCTTC. Together with reference TRBV11-3 and TRBJ1-2, the CDR3 gives the full variable domain: EAGVVQSPRYKIIEKKQPVAFWCNPISGHNTLYWYLQNLGQGPELLIRYENEEAVDDSQLPKDRFSAERLKGVDSTLKIQPAELGDSAVYLCASSPYHQGYSYGYTFGSGTRLTVV.

The gene calls are TRBV27 and TRBJ2-7; D not certain. The V and J ends lost 4 bases and 5 bases respectively, with 9 bases between them. Germline V lookup: CDR1 MNHEY, CDR2 SMNVEV (reference sequence). The CDR3 runs 12 residues. For the CDR3, the DNA is TGTGCCAGCAGTTCCGCCCCCCACGAGCAGTACTTC. It specifies CASSSAPHEQYF.

The J gene is TRBJ2-3, the V gene TRBV11-2, with D maybe TRBD1 (6 bases). The V end lost 3 bases, the J end lost 4 bases, and 23 bases lay between the germline ends. Per germline, CDR1 SGHAT and CDR2 FQNNGV. This CDR3 spans 18 amino acids. The CDR3 DNA reads as TGTGCCAGCAGCTTGAGAACCCCAGGGGATAGGGGAGCAGATACGCAGTATTTT. This codes for CASSLRTPGDRGADTQYF.

The chain is built from TRBV19 and TRBJ1-1; D not resolved. V shed 3 bases and J shed 1 base, with 9 bases lying between them. From germline, CDR1 is LNHDA and CDR2 SQIVND (reference sequence). The CDR3 is 14 amino acids. CDR3 bases: TGTGCCAGTAGTATGATGGGAGGGAACACTGAAGCTTTCTTT. Translating it yields CASSMMGGNTEAFF.

This chain connects TRBV7-2 to TRBJ2-3; 11 nucleotides align to TRBD2. The CDR3 contains 18 residues. The germline V gene has CDR1 SGHTA and CDR2 FQGNSA. V lost 2 bases and J lost 5; bases outside the gene matches: 12. CDR3 protein: CASSLRLAGSGIEDTQYF. CDR3 nucleotide sequence: TGTGCCAGCAGCTTACGACTAGCGGGAAGTGGTATTGAAGATACGCAGTATTTT.

The rearrangement links TRBV5-1 to TRBJ2-2, with 7 positions matching TRBD2. Germline assignment: CDR1 SGHRS and CDR2 YFSETQ. The length of the CDR3 is 17 residues. J was trimmed by 5 bases and V by 3 bases; bases with no gene match: 13. CDR3 nucleotides: TGCGCCAGCAGCTCTCCGCAGGGACTAACTTGGACCGGGGAGCTGTTTTTT. Protein product: CASSSPQGLTWTGELFF.

The chain uses TRBV19 and TRBJ2-3; maybe TRBD2 (5 bases). Trimming took off 5 bases at V and 5 bases at J, with 14 bases between the two ends. This CDR3 is 14 amino acids long. The germline V gene encodes CDR1 LNHDA and CDR2 SQIVND (reference sequence). CDR3 DNA sequence: TGTGCCAGTAGTCGGACTGTCATCATAGATACGCAGTATTTT. Amino acids: CASSRTVIIDTQYF. The whole variable domain, remainder taken from reference TRBV19 and TRBJ2-3, is DGGITQSPKYLFRKEGQNVTLSCEQNLNHDAMYWYRQDPGQGLRLIYYSQIVNDFQKGDIAEGYSVSREKKESFPLTVTSAQKNPTAFYLCASSRTVIIDTQYFGPGTRLTVL.